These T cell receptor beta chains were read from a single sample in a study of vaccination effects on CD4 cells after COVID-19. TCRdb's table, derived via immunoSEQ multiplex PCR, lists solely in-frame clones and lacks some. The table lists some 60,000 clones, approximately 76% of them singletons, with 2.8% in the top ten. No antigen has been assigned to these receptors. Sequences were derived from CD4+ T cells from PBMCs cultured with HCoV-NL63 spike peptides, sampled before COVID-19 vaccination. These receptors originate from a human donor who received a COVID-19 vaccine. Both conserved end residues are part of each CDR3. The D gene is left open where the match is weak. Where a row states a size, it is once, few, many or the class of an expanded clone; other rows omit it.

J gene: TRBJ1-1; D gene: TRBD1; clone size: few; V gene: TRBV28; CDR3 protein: CASSFPPGTVNTEAFF; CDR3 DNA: TGTGCCAGCAGTTTCCCTCCCGGGACAGTGAACACTGAAGCTTTCTTT
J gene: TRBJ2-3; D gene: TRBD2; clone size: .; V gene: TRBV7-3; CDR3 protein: CASSAQGLAGAINTQYF; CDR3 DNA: TGTGCCAGCAGCGCACAGGGACTAGCGGGGGCCATAAATACGCAGTATTTT
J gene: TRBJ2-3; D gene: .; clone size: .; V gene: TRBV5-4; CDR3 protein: CASSFLSTDTQYF; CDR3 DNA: TGTGCCAGCAGCTTCCTCAGCACAGATACGCAGTATTTT
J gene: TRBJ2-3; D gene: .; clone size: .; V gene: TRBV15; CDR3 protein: CATSRDRGTQYF; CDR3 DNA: TGTGCCACCAGCAGAGACAGGGGTACGCAGTATTTT
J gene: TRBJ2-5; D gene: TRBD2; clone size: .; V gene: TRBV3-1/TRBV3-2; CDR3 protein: CASSQVTGTSQETQYF; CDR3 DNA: TGTGCCAGCAGCCAGGTAACCGGGACTAGCCAAGAGACCCAGTACTTC
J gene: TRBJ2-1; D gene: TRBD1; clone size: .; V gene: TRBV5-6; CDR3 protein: CASSLLGTGNYNEQFF; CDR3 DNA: TGTGCCAGCAGCTTGCTCGGGACAGGAAACTACAATGAGCAGTTCTTC
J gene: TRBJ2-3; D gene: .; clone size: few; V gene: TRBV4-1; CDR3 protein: CASSYLTRPGDTQYF; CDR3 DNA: TGCGCCAGCAGCTATCTGACACGGCCAGGTGATACGCAGTATTTT
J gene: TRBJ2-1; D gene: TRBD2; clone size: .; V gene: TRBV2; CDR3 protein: CASSPGTSGNNEQFF; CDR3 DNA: TGTGCCAGCAGTCCCGGGACTAGCGGAAACAATGAGCAGTTCTTC
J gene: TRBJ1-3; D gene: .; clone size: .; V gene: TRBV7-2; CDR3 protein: CASSLRGGDTIYF; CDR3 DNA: TGTGCCAGCAGCTTAAGGGGGGGTGACACCATATATTTT
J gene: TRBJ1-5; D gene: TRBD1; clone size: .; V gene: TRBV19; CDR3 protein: CASSTTTGSRQPQHF; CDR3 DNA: TGTGCCAGTAGTACTACGACAGGGTCACGTCAGCCCCAGCATTTT
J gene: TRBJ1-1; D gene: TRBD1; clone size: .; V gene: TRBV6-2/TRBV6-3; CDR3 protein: CASSPRQGRPEAFF; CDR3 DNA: TGTGCCAGCAGTCCCAGACAGGGTAGGCCTGAAGCTTTCTTT
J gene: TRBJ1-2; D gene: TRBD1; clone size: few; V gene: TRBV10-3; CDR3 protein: CAIHPTGGRYGYTF; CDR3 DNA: TGTGCCATTCACCCGACAGGGGGCCGCTATGGCTACACCTTC
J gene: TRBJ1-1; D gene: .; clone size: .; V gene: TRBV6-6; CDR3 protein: CASSYSSTEAFF; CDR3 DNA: TGTGCCAGCAGTTACTCTTCAACTGAAGCTTTCTTT
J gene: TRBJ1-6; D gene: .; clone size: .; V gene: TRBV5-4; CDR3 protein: CASSPEGVAGTPLHF; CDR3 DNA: TGTGCCAGCAGCCCAGAAGGAGTCGCGGGGACACCCCTCCACTTT
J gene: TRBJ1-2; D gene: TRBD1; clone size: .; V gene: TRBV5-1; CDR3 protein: CASSSTLTGYDGYTF; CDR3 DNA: TGCGCCAGCAGCTCGACGCTGACAGGGTATGATGGCTACACCTTC
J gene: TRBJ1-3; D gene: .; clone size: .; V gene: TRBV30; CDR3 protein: CAWSGQVGNTIYF; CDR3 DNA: TGTGCCTGGAGTGGACAGGTCGGAAACACCATATATTTT
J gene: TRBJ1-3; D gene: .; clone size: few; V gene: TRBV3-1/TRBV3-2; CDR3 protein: CASSWDPGNTIYF; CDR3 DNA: TGTGCCAGCAGCTGGGATCCCGGAAACACCATATATTTT
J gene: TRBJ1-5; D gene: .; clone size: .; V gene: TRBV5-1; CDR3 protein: CASSEQGNQPQHF; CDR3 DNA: TGCGCCAGCAGCGAACAGGGCAATCAGCCCCAGCATTTT
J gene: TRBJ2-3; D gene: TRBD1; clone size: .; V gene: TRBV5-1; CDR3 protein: CASRRTGPGDTQYF; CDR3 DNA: TGCGCCTCTCGTCGGACAGGGCCAGGGGATACGCAGTATTTT
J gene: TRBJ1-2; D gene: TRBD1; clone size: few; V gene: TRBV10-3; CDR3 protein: CAISESLGQGWSNYGYTF; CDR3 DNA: TGTGCCATCAGTGAGTCGTTAGGACAGGGATGGTCCAACTATGGCTACACCTTC
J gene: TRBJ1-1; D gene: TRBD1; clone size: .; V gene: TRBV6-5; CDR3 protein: CASSRDRVNTEAFF; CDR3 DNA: TGTGCCAGCAGTCGGGACAGGGTAAACACTGAAGCTTTCTTT
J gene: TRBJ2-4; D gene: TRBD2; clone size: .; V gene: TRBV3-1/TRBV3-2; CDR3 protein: CASSWGGGGVQNIQYF; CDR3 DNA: TGTGCCAGCAGCTGGGGAGGCGGGGGGGTTCAAAACATTCAGTACTTC
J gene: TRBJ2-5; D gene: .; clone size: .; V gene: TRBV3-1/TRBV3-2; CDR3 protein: CASSYQETQYF; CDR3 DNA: TGTGCCAGCAGCTACCAAGAGACCCAGTACTTC
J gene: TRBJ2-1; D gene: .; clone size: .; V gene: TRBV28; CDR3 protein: CASSLRRASHNEQFF; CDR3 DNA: TGTGCCAGCAGTTTGAGGCGCGCCAGTCACAATGAGCAGTTCTTC
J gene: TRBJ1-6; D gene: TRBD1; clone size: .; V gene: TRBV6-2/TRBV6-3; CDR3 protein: CASSRQGSSYNSPLHF; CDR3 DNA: TGTGCCAGCAGTCGACAGGGGAGCTCCTATAATTCACCCCTCCACTTT
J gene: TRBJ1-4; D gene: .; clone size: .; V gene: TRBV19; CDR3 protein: CASSIRQGGEKLFF; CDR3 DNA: TGTGCCAGTAGTATCAGGCAGGGCGGCGAAAAACTGTTTTTT
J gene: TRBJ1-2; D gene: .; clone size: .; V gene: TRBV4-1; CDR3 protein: CASSQVSSANYGYTF; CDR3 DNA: TGCGCCAGCAGCCAAGTGTCCTCAGCTAACTATGGCTACACCTTC
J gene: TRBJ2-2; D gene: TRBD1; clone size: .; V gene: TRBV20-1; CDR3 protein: CSASHRGLTGELFF; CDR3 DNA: TGCAGTGCTAGTCACAGGGGCCTCACCGGGGAGCTGTTTTTT
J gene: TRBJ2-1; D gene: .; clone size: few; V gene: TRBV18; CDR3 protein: CASSPQGSYNEQFF; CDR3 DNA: TGTGCCAGCTCACCACAGGGCTCCTACAATGAGCAGTTCTTC
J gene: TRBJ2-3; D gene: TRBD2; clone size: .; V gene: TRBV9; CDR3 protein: CASSAAGDDTDTQYF; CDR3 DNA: TGTGCCAGCAGCGCCGCGGGGGATGACACAGATACGCAGTATTTT
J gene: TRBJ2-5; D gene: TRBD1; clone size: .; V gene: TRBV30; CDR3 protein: CAWSGTVETQYF; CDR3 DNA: TGTGCCTGGAGCGGGACAGTAGAGACCCAGTACTTC
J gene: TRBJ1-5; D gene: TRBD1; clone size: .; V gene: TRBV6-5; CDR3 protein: CASIARQGKDQPQHF; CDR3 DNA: TGTGCCAGCATAGCTAGACAGGGAAAAGATCAGCCCCAGCATTTT
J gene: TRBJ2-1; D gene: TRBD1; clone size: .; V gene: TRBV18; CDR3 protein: CASSQRTGLILYNEQFF; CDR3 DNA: TGTGCCAGCTCACAGAGGACAGGGCTAATCCTCTACAATGAGCAGTTCTTC
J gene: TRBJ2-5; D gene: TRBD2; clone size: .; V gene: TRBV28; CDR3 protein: CASSSQASGGAKTQYF; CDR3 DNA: TGTGCCAGCAGTTCCCAAGCTAGCGGGGGGGCGAAGACCCAGTACTTC
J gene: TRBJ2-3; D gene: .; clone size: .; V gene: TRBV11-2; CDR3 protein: CASNRVDTQYF; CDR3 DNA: TGTGCCAGCAACCGGGTAGATACGCAGTATTTT
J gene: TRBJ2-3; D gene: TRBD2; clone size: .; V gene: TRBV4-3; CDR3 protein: CASTSRASGGPTDTQYF; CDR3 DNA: TGCGCCAGCACCTCGCGTGCTAGCGGGGGGCCCACAGATACGCAGTATTTT
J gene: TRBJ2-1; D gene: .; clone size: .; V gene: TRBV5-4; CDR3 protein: CASSERAPQGEQFF; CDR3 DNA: TGTGCCAGCAGCGAGCGGGCCCCCCAGGGTGAGCAGTTCTTC
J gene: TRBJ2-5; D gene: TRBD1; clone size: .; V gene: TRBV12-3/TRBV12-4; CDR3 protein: CASRTGTETQYF; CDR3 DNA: TGTGCCAGCCGGACAGGGACGGAGACCCAGTACTTC